This T cell receptor (beta chain) was recovered during a study of Ad26.COV2.S vaccination and SARS-CoV-2 variants. The CDR3 spans 15 residues. The trim removed 5 bases at V and 0 bases at J, leaving 5 bases unmatched. Germline assignment: CDR1 SEHNR and CDR2 FQNEAQ (reference sequence). Produced via immunoSEQ multiplex PCR; TCRdb's table is partial and in-frame only. The sample contains hundreds of thousands of clones, 85% to 90% of which appear only once. Regarding treatment: 19 received Ad26.COV2.S at low or high dose, single or two shots; 5 received placebo; per-sample allocation not given. Day 63 after the first vaccine or placebo injection was the time point for sampling.

The TCR originated in a person between 18 and 65 years old who received the Ad26.COV2.S COVID-19 vaccine or a placebo. The sample consisted of peripheral blood, taken in a trial of Ad26.COV2.S vaccine versus placebo. J is TRBJ2-3 and V is TRBV7-9; 7 bases line up with TRBD2. The CDR3 bases are TGTGCCAGCAGCCCCGTCGGGGGGAGCACAGATACGCAGTATTTT. This gives the protein CASSPVGGSTDTQYF.